This TCR beta chain is drawn from a study of blood T cell repertoires in COVID-19. The protocol was immunoSEQ multiplex PCR, while the TCRdb copy is restricted to in-frame clones and leaves out a portion. The repertoire holds about 140,000 clones, with around 82% as singletons. The origin of this receptor is a human donor in a cohort sampled during active COVID-19. Sequenced input: peripheral blood.

This chain's CDR3 is CASSKTSGGETQYF. CDR3 bases: TGTGCCAGCAGTAAGACTAGCGGGGGTGAGACCCAGTACTTC. V usage is TRBV2 and J usage is TRBJ2-5; TRBD2 aligns across 12 bases. Looked up from germline, CDR1 is SNHLY and CDR2 is FYNNEI. The CDR3 contains 14 residues. With 5 bases clipped from V and 5 bases from J, the junction kept 3 bases outside the gene matches.